A selection of T cell receptor beta chains follows, all from one sample in a study of neurological immune-mediated disorders. TCRdb processed the 5' RACE reads anew with MiXCR; each CDR3 protein has one entry. Of approximately 51,000 distinct CDR3 sequences listed, over 3% are singletons. Sequenced: PBMCs. The receptor source for this set is a man aged 35-49 years with multiple sclerosis. Both conserved end residues are part of each CDR3. Each record gives: V gene, clone size, J gene, D gene, CDR3 protein, CDR3 DNA. D genes are given only for firm matches. Clone size is not always given. Where it is, it says once, few, many or a class for expanded clones.

>TRBV5-5|many|TRBJ1-2|-
CASSLAVAGAGYGYTF
TGTGCCAGCAGCTTGGCAGTCGCCGGTGCTGGGTATGGCTACACCTTC
>TRBV3-1|many|TRBJ2-1|TRBD2
CASSQQRGNEQFF
TGTGCCAGCAGCCAACAGCGGGGGAATGAGCAGTTCTTC
>TRBV2|many|TRBJ1-6|-
CASMGQPLNNSPLHF
TGTGCCAGCATGGGGCAGCCTCTTAATAATTCACCCCTCCACTTT
>TRBV5-6|many|TRBJ1-6|TRBD1
CASSSRDRGLHNSPLHF
TGTGCCAGCAGCTCCCGGGACAGGGGTTTACATAATTCACCCCTCCACTTT
>TRBV29-1|many|TRBJ2-5|TRBD2
CSVGRGGETQYF
TGCAGCGTGGGGAGGGGAGGAGAGACCCAGTACTTC
>TRBV21-1|many|TRBJ1-1|-
CASSIPGHVNTEAFF
TGTGCCAGCAGCATACCGGGACATGTGAACACTGAAGCTTTCTTT
>TRBV24-1|many|TRBJ2-2|-
CATSDLNRDSNTGELFF
TGTGCCACCAGTGATCTTAACCGGGACTCGAACACCGGGGAGCTGTTTTTT
>TRBV28|many|TRBJ2-7|-
CASSLWGPSYEQYF
TGTGCCAGCAGTCTGTGGGGACCCAGTTACGAGCAGTACTTC
>TRBV9|many|TRBJ1-2|-
CASSSGVGYGYTF
TGTGCCAGCAGCTCCGGAGTTGGGTATGGCTACACCTTC
>TRBV6-2/TRBV6-3|-|TRBJ1-2|-
CATHRYEGNYGYTF
TGTGCCACCCATCGATATGAGGGGAACTATGGCTACACCTTC
>TRBV7-7|many|TRBJ2-5|-
CASSLLADSGETQYF
TGTGCCAGCAGCTTATTAGCTGACAGCGGGGAGACCCAGTACTTC
>TRBV20-1|many|TRBJ2-5|-
CSARDNYQETQYF
TGCAGTGCTAGAGATAACTACCAAGAGACCCAGTACTTC
>TRBV27|-|TRBJ1-6|-
CASSAQFTWGGRRSPLNF
TGTGCCAGCAGCGCACAGTTTACGTGGGGCGGTCGGCGATCACCCCTCAACTTT
>TRBV10-2|many|TRBJ2-3|-
CASSLTGGDTQYF
TGCGCCAGCAGCCTGACCGGGGGAGATACGCAGTATTTT
>TRBV20-1|many|TRBJ2-3|-
CSAKDGADTQYF
TGCAGTGCTAAGGACGGAGCAGATACGCAGTATTTT
>TRBV20-1|many|TRBJ1-1|-
CSARDRLQGVGEAFF
TGCAGTGCTAGAGATCGGCTACAGGGAGTTGGTGAAGCTTTCTTT
>TRBV3-1|many|TRBJ2-6|-
CASSQGATSGANVLTF
TGTGCCAGCAGCCAGGGGGCTACCTCTGGGGCCAACGTCCTGACTTTC
>TRBV20-1|many|TRBJ1-1|-
CSARERDTTEAFF
TGCAGTGCTAGAGAGAGGGACACCACTGAAGCTTTCTTT
>TRBV20-1|many|TRBJ2-2|-
CSARDWAGRYTGELFF
TGCAGTGCTAGAGATTGGGCAGGGAGATACACCGGGGAGCTGTTTTTT
>TRBV19|many|TRBJ2-5|-
CASRPLGNEETQYF
TGTGCCAGTAGGCCACTTGGGAACGAAGAGACCCAGTACTTC
>TRBV5-5|few|TRBJ1-5|-
CASSLIRTNQPQNF
TGTGCCAGCAGCTTGATAAGGACAAATCAGCCCCAGAATTTT
>TRBV20-1|many|TRBJ2-3|-
CSARDLSAVSSDTQYF
TGCAGTGCTAGAGATCTCTCGGCGGTATCCTCAGATACGCAGTATTTT
>TRBV12-3/TRBV12-4|many|TRBJ1-2|-
CASSQTGRDYGYTF
TGTGCCAGCAGTCAAACCGGGAGAGATTATGGCTACACCTTC
>TRBV12-3/TRBV12-4|few|TRBJ2-3|TRBD1
CASSPGTDLTDTQYF
TGTGCCAGCAGTCCAGGGACAGACCTGACAGATACGCAGTATTTT
>TRBV9|many|TRBJ1-5|-
CASSVTGGSSPQNF
TGTGCCAGCAGCGTAACGGGGGGATCATCGCCCCAGAATTTT
>TRBV7-6|many|TRBJ2-2|-
CASSFSTGIGGNTGELFF
TGTGCCAGCAGCTTTTCCACAGGGATCGGGGGGAACACCGGGGAGCTGTTTTTT
>TRBV6-5|many|TRBJ2-7|-
CASSSPGGPEQYF
TGTGCCAGCAGTTCCCCCGGGGGTCCCGAGCAGTACTTC
>TRBV30|many|TRBJ2-6|-
CAWRLGGANVLTF
TGTGCCTGGAGGTTAGGTGGGGCCAACGTCCTGACTTTC
>TRBV18|-|TRBJ1-5|TRBD1
CASSPTSGTGDSNQPQHF
TGTGCCAGCTCACCGACGTCAGGGACAGGCGATAGCAATCAGCCCCAGCATTTT
>TRBV5-1|many|TRBJ1-2|TRBD1
CASSLAGDRADGYTF
TGCGCCAGCAGCTTGGCCGGGGACAGGGCTGATGGCTACACCTTC
>TRBV5-1|many|TRBJ2-1|-
CASSLGQGPHNEQFF
TGCGCCAGCAGCTTGGGGCAGGGACCCCACAATGAGCAGTTCTTC
>TRBV5-1|many|TRBJ2-3|TRBD2
CASSLGLLGGVTDTQYF
TGCGCCAGCAGCTTGGGCCTCTTGGGGGGGGTAACAGATACGCAGTATTTT
>TRBV12-3/TRBV12-4|many|TRBJ1-2|-
CASSFLGNGYTF
TGTGCCAGCAGTTTTTTAGGAAATGGCTACACCTTC
>TRBV5-1|many|TRBJ2-2|TRBD1
CASSGDQGALDTGELFF
TGCGCCAGCAGCGGAGACCAGGGGGCGCTGGACACCGGGGAGCTGTTTTTT
>TRBV20-1|many|TRBJ1-1|-
CSAFNSYTEAFF
TGCAGTGCTTTCAACTCCTACACTGAAGCTTTCTTT
>TRBV4-1|many|TRBJ2-4|TRBD1
CASSQERKQGLGAKNIQYF
TGCGCCAGCAGCCAAGAGAGGAAACAGGGGCTTGGGGCCAAAAACATTCAGTACTTC
>TRBV30|many|TRBJ1-6|-
CAWSPGDRSPLHF
TGTGCCTGGAGTCCAGGGGATCGTTCACCCCTCCACTTT
>TRBV18|-|TRBJ2-7|-
CASSPSQTYEQYF
TGTGCCAGCTCACCATCCCAGACCTACGAGCAGTACTTC
>TRBV6-6|many|TRBJ2-5|-
CATSLGVQETQYF
TGTGCCACTTCTCTGGGGGTCCAAGAGACCCAGTACTTC
>TRBV20-1|many|TRBJ1-2|-
CSATDGFLYGYTF
TGCAGTGCTACGGACGGCTTCCTCTATGGCTACACCTTC
>TRBV6-5|many|TRBJ2-3|TRBD1
CASSSTPGQGADTQYF
TGTGCCAGCAGTTCGACTCCGGGACAGGGGGCAGATACGCAGTATTTT